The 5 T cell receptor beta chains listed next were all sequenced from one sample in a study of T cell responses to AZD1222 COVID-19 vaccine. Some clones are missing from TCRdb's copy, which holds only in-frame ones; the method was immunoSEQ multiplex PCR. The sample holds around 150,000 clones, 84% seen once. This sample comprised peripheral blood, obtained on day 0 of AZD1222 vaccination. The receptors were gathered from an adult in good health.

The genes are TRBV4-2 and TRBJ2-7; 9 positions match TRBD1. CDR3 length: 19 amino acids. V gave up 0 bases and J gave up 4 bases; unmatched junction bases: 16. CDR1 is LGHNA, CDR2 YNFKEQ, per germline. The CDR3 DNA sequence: TGTGCCAGCAGCCAAGATTGGGGTCAATTCTTTGGACAGGGGTACGAGCAGTACTTC. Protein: CASSQDWGQFFGQGYEQYF.

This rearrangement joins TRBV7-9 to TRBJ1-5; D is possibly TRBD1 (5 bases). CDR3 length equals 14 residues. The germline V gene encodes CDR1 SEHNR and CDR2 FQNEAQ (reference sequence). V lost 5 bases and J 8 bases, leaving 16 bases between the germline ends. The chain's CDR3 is CASSLGQGGEPQHF. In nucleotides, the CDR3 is TGTGCCAGCAGCCTGGGGCAGGGCGGGGAGCCCCAGCATTTT.

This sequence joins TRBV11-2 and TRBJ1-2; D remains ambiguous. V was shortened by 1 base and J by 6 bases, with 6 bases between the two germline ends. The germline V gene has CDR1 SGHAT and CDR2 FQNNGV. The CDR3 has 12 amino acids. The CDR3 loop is CASSLARDGYTF. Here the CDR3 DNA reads TGTGCCAGCAGCTTAGCTAGAGATGGCTACACCTTC. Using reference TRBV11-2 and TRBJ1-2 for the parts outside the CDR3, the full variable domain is EAGVAQSPRYKIIEKRQSVAFWCNPISGHATLYWYQQILGQGPKLLIQFQNNGVVDDSQLPKDRFSAERLKGVDSTLKIQPAKLEDSAVYLCASSLARDGYTFGSGTRLTVV.

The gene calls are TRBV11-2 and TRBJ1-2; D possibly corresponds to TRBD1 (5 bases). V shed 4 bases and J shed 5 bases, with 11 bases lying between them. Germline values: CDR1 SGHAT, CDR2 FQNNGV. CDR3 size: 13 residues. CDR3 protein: CASSSTAGYGYTF. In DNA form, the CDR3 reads TGTGCCAGCAGCTCGACCGCAGGGTATGGCTACACCTTC. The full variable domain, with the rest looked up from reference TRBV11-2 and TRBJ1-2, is EAGVAQSPRYKIIEKRQSVAFWCNPISGHATLYWYQQILGQGPKLLIQFQNNGVVDDSQLPKDRFSAERLKGVDSTLKIQPAKLEDSAVYLCASSSTAGYGYTFGSGTRLTVV.

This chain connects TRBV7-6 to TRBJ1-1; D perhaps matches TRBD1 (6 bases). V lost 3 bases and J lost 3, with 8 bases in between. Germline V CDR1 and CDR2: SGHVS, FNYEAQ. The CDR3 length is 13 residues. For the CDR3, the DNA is TGTGCCAGCAGCTTCAACAGGGACACTGAAGCTTTCTTT. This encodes CASSFNRDTEAFF.